This T cell receptor (beta chain) appears in the sequencing data of a study of T-cell memory formation after mild COVID-19. This clonotype was recorded a few times. The CDR3 sequence is 15 residues long. The V end was cut by 6 bases, the J end by 5 bases, with 20 bases between. TCRdb re-derived calls from the 5' RACE reads in MiXCR, one entry per CDR3 protein. The sample holds hundreds of thousands of distinct CDR3 sequences, 23% seen once. The gene calls are TRBV12-3 or TRBV12-4 and TRBJ2-7; maybe TRBD2 (6 bases). Sequencing was carried out using PBMCs or a T cell subset sorted from them (not recorded which). This TCR derives from an adult woman who had mild COVID-19 (a few samples of this study predate the infection). Cell type and time point are not known. Here the CDR3 DNA reads TGTGCCAGCAGCCTCGGACCTAACAGGAGGGACGAGCAGTACTTC. It translates to CASSLGPNRRDEQYF.